Listed here are 30 T cell receptor beta chains from one sample, sequenced in a study of T-cell memory formation after mild COVID-19. Each CDR3 protein gets one entry after TCRdb re-called the 5' RACE reads with MiXCR. The profile shows over 60,000 distinct CDR3 sequences, roughly 17% of them singletons. Material: PBMCs or a T cell subset sorted from them (not recorded which). These receptors were obtained from an adult woman who had mild COVID-19 (a few samples of this study predate the infection). Cell type and time point are not known.

This clonotype was seen more than once but under ten times. J is TRBJ2-7 and V is TRBV29-1, with 11 bases that match TRBD2. CDR3 size: 14 residues. The germline V gene has CDR1 SQVTM and CDR2 ANQGSEA. Germline trimming cut 6 bases from V and 0 bases from J; bases unmatched to any gene: 4. The CDR3 DNA reads TGCAGCGTGGGACTAGCGGAGGACTCCTACGAGCAGTACTTC. Residues: CSVGLAEDSYEQYF.

This clonotype was observed a handful of times. V gene TRBV29-1 combines with J gene TRBJ2-5; no definite D call. CDR3 length equals 14 residues. Germline assignment: CDR1 SQVTM and CDR2 ANQGSEA. Trimming cost V 3 bases and J 2 bases, with 13 bases left between them. The CDR3 reads CSVDTAELQETQYF. The CDR3, as DNA: TGCAGCGTTGACACCGCAGAGTTACAAGAGACCCAGTACTTC.

This clonotype was picked up a small number of times. The chain combines TRBV11-3 with TRBJ2-2; 9 bases are a match to TRBD1. Germline assignment: CDR1 SGHNT and CDR2 YENEEA. This CDR3 contains 16 residues. With 10 bases clipped from V and 6 bases from J, the junction kept 15 bases outside the gene matches. The CDR3 region is CATRDYRGPGPGELFF. CDR3 DNA sequence: TGTGCCACCCGAGACTACAGGGGGCCGGGGCCCGGGGAGCTGTTTTTT.

The chain combines TRBV12-3 or TRBV12-4 with TRBJ2-7, with 8 bases identical to TRBD1. V trimming: 10 bases; J trimming: 1 base; junction bases outside the gene matches: 9. The CDR3 extends over 14 amino acids. In DNA form, the CDR3 reads TGTGCCATCGGAGTGGGACAGGTGTCCTACGAGCAGTACTTC. Its protein product is CAIGVGQVSYEQYF.

This clonotype was observed at least ten times. The gene calls are TRBV7-9 and TRBJ2-3; D unresolved. CDR3 length equals 14 residues. Germline lookup yields CDR1 SEHNR and CDR2 FQNEAQ (reference sequence). V lost 4 bases and J 6 bases, leaving 14 bases between the germline ends. This CDR3 reads CASSSNPLEDTQYF. DNA for the CDR3: TGTGCCAGCAGCTCCAACCCTCTAGAGGATACGCAGTATTTT.

This clonotype was seen only a few times. V gene TRBV12-3 or TRBV12-4 combines with J gene TRBJ2-3; 8 bases map to TRBD1. This CDR3 has 15 residues. Trimming took 2 bases from V and 3 from J; bases not matched to a gene: 4. The CDR3 DNA follows: TGTGCCAGCAGTTTAAGCAGGGGGCCAACAGATACGCAGTATTTT. Protein: CASSLSRGPTDTQYF.

In this sample, this clonotype turned up a few times. The CDR3 region is CASSGGLDSYEQYF. The CDR3 DNA reads TGTGCCAGCAGCGGTGGACTGGATTCCTACGAGCAGTACTTC. The rearrangement uses TRBV7-2 and TRBJ2-7; D may be TRBD2 (5 bases). CDR3 size: 14 residues. The V gene lost 5 bases and the J gene lost 1 base, with 12 bases spanning the gap. Germline V CDR1 and CDR2: SGHTA, FQGNSA.

This rearrangement joins TRBV7-9 to TRBJ2-5; maybe TRBD1 (6 bases). This CDR3 comprises 16 residues. From germline, CDR1 is SEHNR and CDR2 FQNEAQ (reference sequence). V dropped 7 bases and J dropped 5 bases, with 23 bases sitting between them. CDR3 amino acids: CASTQSPSDRSETQYF. Written as DNA, the CDR3 is TGTGCCAGCACTCAGTCTCCCTCCGACAGGTCGGAGACCCAGTACTTC.

The chain has TRBV5-1 and TRBJ2-7; 10 positions match TRBD1. The ends lost 4 bases at V and 4 bases at J; junction bases unmatched: 8. In germline, CDR1 is SGHRS, CDR2 YFSETQ. There are 15 residues in the CDR3. The CDR3 DNA is TGCGCCAGCAGCCAACCGACAGGGGGCGAATACGAGCAGTACTTC. Amino acid sequence: CASSQPTGGEYEQYF.

A few counts support this clonotype. The gene calls are TRBV24-1 and TRBJ2-7; TRBD1 matches 8 bases. The germline gives CDR1 KGHDR, CDR2 SFDVKD. V shed 6 bases, J shed 6 bases, and the junction held 3 bases outside the gene matches. The CDR3 has 12 amino acids. CDR3 protein: CATSPTGGEQYF. CDR3 DNA: TGTGCCACCAGTCCTACAGGGGGCGAGCAGTACTTC.

The chain couples TRBV5-1 to TRBJ2-5, with D perhaps TRBD1 (6 bases). The CDR3 contains 14 residues. The germline V gene encodes CDR1 SGHRS and CDR2 YFSETQ. V was pared by 4 bases and J by 4 bases, with 14 bases between. CDR3: CASSATGWGETQYF. The CDR3, as DNA: TGCGCCAGCAGCGCGACAGGATGGGGAGAGACCCAGTACTTC.

The chain combines TRBV12-3 or TRBV12-4 with TRBJ2-3, with 11 bases that match TRBD2. The CDR3 totals 15 residues. The V segment lost 6 bases and the J segment 0 bases; nucleotides outside the gene matches: 2. CDR3: CASRIAGGSTDTQYF. Written as DNA, the CDR3 is TGTGCCAGCAGGATAGCGGGGGGGAGCACAGATACGCAGTATTTT.

This clonotype has a handful of counts. The chain has TRBV4-2 and TRBJ2-1, with 10 bases matching TRBD1. V was clipped by 8 bases and J by 8 bases; unmatched bases: 9. CDR1 is LGHNA, CDR2 YNFKEQ, per germline. The CDR3 runs 14 residues. The CDR3 here is CASRSGTGDDEQFF. The DNA for the CDR3 is TGTGCCAGCCGATCCGGGACAGGGGATGATGAGCAGTTCTTC.

This chain joins TRBV3-1 and TRBJ2-7, with 8 bases identical to TRBD2. This CDR3 spans 16 amino acids. Germline V gene sequence: CDR1 LGHDT, CDR2 YNNKEL (reference sequence). The V and J ends lost 1 base and 3 bases, in that order; junction bases with no gene match: 8. CDR3 region: CASSQAASGSIYEQYF. The CDR3 DNA follows: TGTGCCAGCAGCCAAGCAGCCAGCGGGAGCATCTACGAGCAGTACTTC.

This chain links TRBV9 with TRBJ2-7; 10 bases fit TRBD1. With V trimmed by 0 bases and J by 2 bases, 2 bases remained unmatched. CDR1 SGDLS and CDR2 YYNGEE come from the germline V gene. The CDR3 has 15 residues. The CDR3 DNA follows: TGTGCCAGCAGCGTAGAAGGGACAGGGGCCTACGAGCAGTACTTC. Encoded protein: CASSVEGTGAYEQYF.

The table lists this clonotype with a few counts. The CDR3 DNA follows: TGTGCCAGCAGTGCAAATCTAGGACTAGCCGAGACCCAGTACTTC. This codes for CASSANLGLAETQYF. The chain links TRBV7-2 to TRBJ2-5; 8 bases map to TRBD2. CDR3 size: 15 residues. The germline gives CDR1 SGHTA, CDR2 FQGNSA. The V gene end was trimmed by 6 bases and the J gene end by 5 bases; junction bases not matched to a gene: 11.

The table lists this clonotype with many counts. The chain is built from TRBV4-2 and TRBJ2-7, with a tentative D call TRBD1 (8 bases). CDR1 LGHNA and CDR2 YNFKEQ come from the germline V gene. This CDR3 has 16 amino acids. The ends were cut back, 0 bases at V and 2 bases at J, with 14 bases in the middle. CDR3 residues: CASSQDAQGGAYEQYF. The CDR3 DNA sequence: TGTGCCAGCAGCCAAGATGCACAGGGGGGGGCCTACGAGCAGTACTTC.

This clonotype was counted between two and nine times. V and J are TRBV24-1 and TRBJ2-1; the D is unclear. V shed 5 bases and J shed 4 bases, with 8 bases lying between them. The CDR3 runs 13 residues. Per germline, CDR1 KGHDR and CDR2 SFDVKD. DNA of the CDR3: TGTGCCACCAGTGTTGGGTCTTACAATGAGCAGTTCTTC. The encoded protein is CATSVGSYNEQFF.

The chain employs TRBV11-2 and TRBJ2-3; D gene ambiguous. This CDR3 contains 11 residues. Between the trimmed V and J ends, which lost 0 bases and 11 bases, there was a span of 6 bases. The germline V gene encodes CDR1 SGHAT and CDR2 FQNNGV. CDR3 bases: TGTGCCAGCAGCTTAGATCCGCGGCAGTATTTT. This translates into CASSLDPRQYF.

There are a few counts of this clonotype. The chain carries TRBV5-1 and TRBJ1-1; no firm D call. CDR1 and CDR2 (germline): SGHRS, YFSETQ. This CDR3 region has 14 residues. Between the trimmed V and J ends, which lost 4 bases and 1 base, there was a span of 11 bases. Here the CDR3 reads CASSLSSSNTEAFF. CDR3 DNA: TGCGCCAGCAGCCTCAGCAGCTCGAACACTGAAGCTTTCTTT.

This clonotype was observed at least ten times. The chain joins TRBV7-6 to TRBJ1-1; 7 bases agree with TRBD1. V shed 0 bases, J shed 3 bases, and the junction held 1 base outside the gene matches. Per germline, CDR1 SGHVS and CDR2 FNYEAQ. This CDR3 contains 14 residues. CDR3 bases: TGTGCCAGCAGCTTAGCCAGGGGGGACACTGAAGCTTTCTTT. This sequence encodes CASSLARGDTEAFF.

In this sample, this clonotype turned up a few times. This chain's CDR3 is CASSFGQGAWNEQFF. The CDR3 nucleotides are TGTGCCAGCAGCTTCGGACAGGGGGCGTGGAATGAGCAGTTCTTC. J is TRBJ2-1 and V is TRBV7-3, with 11 positions matching TRBD1. The V and J ends lost 3 bases and 7 bases, in that order; junction bases with no gene match: 5. CDR1 and CDR2 (germline): SGHTA, FQGTGA. This CDR3 is built from 15 residues.

This clonotype was seen only a few times. The V and J genes are TRBV30 and TRBJ2-7; D unresolved. The CDR3 length is 12 residues. V lost 7 bases and J 2 bases, leaving 12 bases between the germline ends. Germline CDR1 GTSNPN, CDR2 SVGIG (reference sequence). This CDR3 is CASLLSAYEQYF. The CDR3 nucleotides are TGTGCCTCGTTATTGTCGGCCTACGAGCAGTACTTC.

This clonotype was seen more than once but under ten times. CDR3 coding DNA: TGTGCCAGCAGTAATCGACAGGCTGGGTACAATGAGCAGTTCTTC. This codes for CASSNRQAGYNEQFF. The gene calls are TRBV11-3 and TRBJ2-1, with D possibly matching TRBD1 (6 bases). Trimming pared 6 bases from V and 4 bases from J, leaving 16 bases between. Germline V gives CDR1 SGHNT, CDR2 YENEEA. The CDR3 has 15 residues.

This clonotype showed up just a few times. The rearrangement links TRBV7-9 to TRBJ1-6, with D hard to call. Germline V gene lookup returns CDR1 SEHNR and CDR2 FQNEAQ (reference sequence). The CDR3 sequence is 15 residues long. V shed 3 bases and J shed 8 bases, with 14 bases lying between them. CDR3 in DNA: TGTGCCAGCAGCTTCACGCCACCTGGAGATTCACCCCTCCACTTT. Translating it yields CASSFTPPGDSPLHF.

The CDR3 DNA reads TGTGCCAGCAGTCCCGAGGGGCGGACTGAAGCTTTCTTT. Translating gives CASSPEGRTEAFF. J is TRBJ1-1 and V is TRBV11-2, with TRBD1 as a possible D gene (5 bases). The germline gives CDR1 SGHAT, CDR2 FQNNGV. V lost 6 bases and J lost 5, with 13 bases in between. The CDR3 spans 13 residues.

V gene TRBV6-5 combines with J gene TRBJ2-1, with TRBD2 as a possible D gene (5 bases). The CDR3 contains 14 residues. Looked up from germline, CDR1 is MNHEY and CDR2 is SVGAGI. Trimming took 0 bases from V and 4 from J, leaving 7 bases between them. In DNA form, the CDR3 reads TGTGCCAGCAGTTACTCGAAGCGGTACAATGAGCAGTTCTTC. It encodes CASSYSKRYNEQFF.

There are a few counts of this clonotype. V usage is TRBV6-5 and J usage is TRBJ1-1; no definite D call. The CDR3 loop spans 13 amino acids. Trimming took off 10 bases at V and 1 base at J, with 13 bases between the two ends. Per germline, CDR1 MNHEY and CDR2 SVGAGI. The CDR3 loop reads CAINSAPNTEAFF. For the CDR3, the DNA is TGTGCCATCAATTCCGCGCCGAACACTGAAGCTTTCTTT.

The V call is TRBV6-5, the J call TRBJ1-1, with a tentative D call TRBD1 (6 bases). Germline V gene lookup returns CDR1 MNHEY and CDR2 SVGAGI. CDR3 length: 16 residues. V lost 4 bases and J lost 1, with 16 bases in between. This chain's CDR3 is CASSSTSWGRNTEAFF. The DNA for the CDR3 is TGTGCCAGCAGTTCCACTTCCTGGGGGCGGAACACTGAAGCTTTCTTT.

This clonotype was counted only a few times. The CDR3 here is CASSIRQGLGDEQYF. The DNA for the CDR3 is TGTGCCAGTAGTATCCGGCAGGGGCTCGGGGACGAGCAGTACTTC. This sequence joins TRBV19 and TRBJ2-7; possibly TRBD1 for D (6 bases). CDR3 length equals 15 residues. The V gene lost 3 bases and the J gene lost 5 bases, with 17 bases spanning the gap. The germline gives CDR1 LNHDA, CDR2 SQIVND (reference sequence). Full variable domain (rest looked up from reference TRBV19 and TRBJ2-7): DGGITQSPKYLFRKEGQNVTLSCEQNLNHDAMYWYRQDPGQGLRLIYYSQIVNDFQKGDIAEGYSVSREKKESFPLTVTSAQKNPTAFYLCASSIRQGLGDEQYFGPGTRLTVT.